Included here is one T cell receptor beta chain sequence, with context. What it binds is unknown. The sample originates from a study of shared clonotypes between healthy human individuals. Study information: The donors, two women and three men, were aged 18 to 49.

Findings and limits, study-wide: Sequencing depth was expected to affect clonotype sharing among donors. Only blood was sampled, and tissue TCR repertoires likely differ from blood ones.

Germline CDR1 GTSNPN, CDR2 SVGIG (reference sequence). This CDR3 contains 14 residues. V lost 3 bases and J lost 4; bases outside the gene matches: 9. Some clones are missing from TCRdb's copy, which holds only in-frame ones; the method was immunoSEQ multiplex PCR. The data contain some 500,000 clones, roughly 80% of them singletons. Samples left unsorted employed tens of millions of PBMCs for genomic DNA. Sequencing input: PBMCs. This sequence originates from a woman between 35 and 50 years old in good health. Some clones in this sample may be carry-over from other donors' samples. The chain carries TRBV30 and TRBJ2-7; 7 bases match TRBD2. CDR3 loop: CAWRHPAGYYEQYF. The DNA of the CDR3 is TGTGCCTGGAGGCATCCAGCGGGATATTACGAGCAGTACTTC. Full variable domain (outside the CDR3, taken from reference TRBV30 and TRBJ2-7): SQTIHQWPATLVQPVGSPLSLECTVEGTSNPNLYWYRQAAGRGLQLLFYSVGIGQISSEVPQNLSASRPQDRQFILSSKKLLLSDSGFYLCAWRHPAGYYEQYFGPGTRLTVT.